The next 8 T cell receptor beta chains were all read from a single sample in a study of PD-1 blockade in mismatch repair-deficient tumors. Assay: immunoSEQ multiplex PCR; the TCRdb copy retains only in-frame clones and omits some. The sample includes several thousand clones, about 90% of them seen just once. Time point of the sample: approximately ten-day in vitro stimulation with candidate mutation-associated neoantigen peptide 1. What these receptors recognize is not known. The sequences come from cells cultured in vitro, collected from a patient treated with pembrolizumab. All receptors come from an adult with mismatch repair-deficient cancer.

The rearrangement links TRBV6-9 to TRBJ2-7, with unresolved D. Per germline, CDR1 MNHGY and CDR2 SVAAGI. V shed 3 bases and J shed 6 bases, with 9 bases lying between them. The CDR3 sequence is 12 residues long. The CDR3 bases are TGTGCCAGCAGTTACTCAAGAGGCGAGCAGTACTTC. It is translated as CASSYSRGEQYF.

The chain uses TRBV4-1 and TRBJ2-2; no firm D call. The CDR3 has 17 residues. V was cut by 1 base and J by 5 bases, with 17 bases left in between. CDR1 MGHRA and CDR2 YSYEKL come from the germline V gene. CDR3 loop: CASSQARRPLGTGELFF. The CDR3 DNA reads as TGCGCCAGCAGCCAAGCCCGCCGGCCCTTGGGAACCGGGGAGCTGTTTTTT.

The chain links TRBV5-1 to TRBJ1-4; 8 bases match TRBD1. J lost 7 bases, V lost 4 bases, and 12 bases had no gene match. The germline V gene has CDR1 SGHRS and CDR2 YFSETQ. The CDR3 runs to 16 residues. As DNA, the CDR3 is TGCGCCAGCAGCCCTATTGAGACAGGGGATCTTGAAAAACTGTTTTTT. Translating gives CASSPIETGDLEKLFF.

CDR3: CASSPGLATIWDEQFF. CDR3 DNA: TGTGCCAGCAGTCCGGGACTAGCGACGATATGGGATGAGCAGTTCTTC. The rearrangement uses TRBV2 and TRBJ2-1, with 10 nucleotides matching TRBD2. V lost 5 bases to trimming and J lost 8 bases; unmatched junction nucleotides: 12. Germline CDR1 SNHLY, CDR2 FYNNEI. This CDR3 contains 16 residues.

The genes are TRBV11-2 and TRBJ2-5; D call uncertain. The V and J ends lost 1 base and 4 bases respectively, with 4 bases between them. This CDR3 has 12 amino acids. The V gene's germline CDR1 is SGHAT and CDR2 FQNNGV. CDR3 DNA sequence: TGTGCCAGCAGCTTAGGGGCAGAGACCCAGTACTTC. Its translation is CASSLGAETQYF.

CDR3 protein: CASNRDRVNIETQYF. CDR3 DNA sequence: TGTGCCAGCAACCGGGACAGGGTCAATATAGAGACCCAGTACTTC. V usage is TRBV28 and J usage is TRBJ2-5; 9 bases align to TRBD1. The CDR3 has 15 residues. Germline CDR1 reads MDHEN; CDR2 reads SYDVKM. J gave up 4 bases and V 7 bases, and 10 bases lay outside the gene matches.

There are a few counts of this clone. The J gene is TRBJ2-1, the V gene TRBV4-1; a weak D match, TRBD2 (5 bases). Per the germline V gene, CDR1 is MGHRA and CDR2 is YSYEKL. The CDR3 length is 20 residues. V was shortened by 1 base and J by 2 bases, with 24 bases between the two germline ends. The CDR3 sequence: CASSQGFSSSTPLAYNEQFF. The CDR3 region has the DNA TGCGCCAGCAGCCAAGGCTTTTCGTCATCTACTCCACTAGCCTACAATGAGCAGTTCTTC.

The chain is built from TRBV5-1 and TRBJ2-7; D might be TRBD1 (6 bases). The CDR3 spans 14 residues. Per germline, CDR1 SGHRS and CDR2 YFSETQ. Trimming left V 0 bases short and J 2 bases short, with 9 bases between. CDR3 residues: CASSLGGHTYEQYF. CDR3 nucleotide sequence: TGCGCCAGCAGCTTGGGGGGGCATACCTACGAGCAGTACTTC. Full variable domain (remainder filled in from reference TRBV5-1 and TRBJ2-7): KAGVTQTPRYLIKTRGQQVTLSCSPISGHRSVSWYQQTPGQGLQFLFEYFSETQRNKGNFPGRFSGRQFSNSRSEMNVSTLELGDSALYLCASSLGGHTYEQYFGPGTRLTVT.